This TCR beta chain was identified in a study of PD-1 and CTLA-4 blockade in melanoma. Data came from immunoSEQ multiplex PCR; TCRdb stores just in-frame clones and leaves some out. Among about 18,000 clones listed, around 70% were seen once. The germline CDR1 and CDR2 sequences are MGHRA and YSYEKL. V trimming: 3 bases; J trimming: 4 bases; junction bases outside the gene matches: 4. The CDR3 has 16 amino acids. This chain joins TRBV4-1 and TRBJ1-3; 12 bases match TRBD1. This receptor was identified in a human donor with melanoma. The sample was CD8+ T cells from peripheral blood, taken before anti-PD-1 treatment. The CDR3 DNA reads TGCGCCAGCAGCCAGGGACAGGGGGCTTCGGGAAACACCATATATTTT. Translation gives CASSQGQGASGNTIYF.